A selection of T cell receptor beta chains follows, all from one sample in a study of T cells in localized non-small cell lung cancer. TCRdb's copy holds only in-frame clones and misses some; the assay was immunoSEQ multiplex PCR. Of 90,000 to 100,000 clones in the sample, approximately 91% are singletons; the top ten hold approximately 4%. Material: PBMCs, obtained before any cancer treatment. The receptors derive from a woman aged 35 to 70 with stage II squamous cell lung carcinoma. CDR3s include the opening cysteine and the closing phenylalanine or tryptophan. D genes are given only for firm matches. Size values are once, few and many counts, or a class for expanded clones, and some rows have none.

clone_size j_call d_call v_call cdr3_nt cdr3_aa
- TRBJ1-1 - TRBV6-1 TGTGCCAGCCAAAAATCGGGTGAAGCTTTCTTT CASQKSGEAFF
- TRBJ1-2 - TRBV28 TGTGCCAGCAGGGCCAGGGTAATGGCTCATGGCTACACCTTC CASRARVMAHGYTF
- TRBJ2-7 TRBD1 TRBV27 TGTGCCAGCAGTTTAAGAGGACAGGGGGTGGGAGAGCAGTACTTC CASSLRGQGVGEQYF
- TRBJ2-3 TRBD1 TRBV2 TGTGCCAGCAGTTCCGAACAGGGGGCCGTAGCATTATCAGATACGCAGTATTTT CASSSEQGAVALSDTQYF
- TRBJ2-7 TRBD2 TRBV11-2 TGTGCCAGCAGCTTAACAGGCGGGAGGTACGAGCAGTACTTC CASSLTGGRYEQYF
- TRBJ2-2 TRBD1 TRBV27 TGTGCCAGCAGTTCATCTGGGACAGCCGGCGCCGGGGAGCTGTTTTTT CASSSSGTAGAGELFF
- TRBJ2-1 TRBD2 TRBV5-1 TGCGCCAGCAGCTCCGAGGAGGGACTAGCGAGAGAGGAGCAGTTCTTC CASSSEEGLAREEQFF
- TRBJ2-7 - TRBV7-9 TGTGCCAGCAGCCTTCGAGGGGCGGACCTTTACGAGCAGTACTTC CASSLRGADLYEQYF
- TRBJ2-7 TRBD2 TRBV6-6 TGTGCCAGCAAGGGTCCTAGCGGAGGGTACGAGCAGTACTTC CASKGPSGGYEQYF
- TRBJ2-3 TRBD2 TRBV5-4 TGTGCCAGCAGCTCACGACTAGCGGGAGGCTTAGATACGCAGTATTTT CASSSRLAGGLDTQYF
- TRBJ1-6 - TRBV7-8 TGTGCCAGCAGCTTAAATCCAGATTCACCCCTCCACTTT CASSLNPDSPLHF
- TRBJ1-3 - TRBV18 TGTGCCAGCTCACCTTTACGGACAGCCTCTGGAAACACCATATATTTT CASSPLRTASGNTIYF
- TRBJ1-2 - TRBV19 TGTGCCAGTAGTATGACGACACTATCCCATGGCTACACCTTC CASSMTTLSHGYTF
- TRBJ1-6 TRBD1 TRBV27 TGTGCCAGCAGTCGGGAGGGGGCGCGAAATTCACCCCTCCACTTT CASSREGARNSPLHF
- TRBJ1-4 TRBD1 TRBV10-2 TGCGCCAGCAGGGGACAGAGGGAGAATGAAAAACTGTTTTTT CASRGQRENEKLFF
- TRBJ1-2 - TRBV9 TGTGCCAGCAGCGTTGGGGGGCAATCTAACTATGGCTACACCTTC CASSVGGQSNYGYTF
- TRBJ2-7 TRBD1 TRBV6-5 TGTGCCAGCAGACTCGGACAGGGCTCCTACGAGCAGTACTTC CASRLGQGSYEQYF
- TRBJ1-1 - TRBV5-6 TGTGCCAGCAGCCTCCCGGGTGGGACTGAAGCTTTCTTT CASSLPGGTEAFF
few TRBJ2-2 - TRBV6-5 TGTGCCAGCAGTTACTCATCGAGGGGAGGCGGGGAGCTGTTTTTT CASSYSSRGGGELFF
- TRBJ2-2 - TRBV9 TGTGCCAGCAGCGTAAGGCAGGGCCACACCGGGGAGCTGTTTTTT CASSVRQGHTGELFF
- TRBJ1-5 - TRBV19 TGTGCCAGTACCACGGGGCCGAGCAATCAGCCCCAGCATTTT CASTTGPSNQPQHF
- TRBJ2-5 - TRBV5-1 TGCGCCAGCAGCCGACAGACGTCACTACAAGAGACCCAGTACTTC CASSRQTSLQETQYF
- TRBJ2-5 - TRBV15 TGTGCCACCAGCAGAGAAGAGACCCAGTACTTC CATSREETQYF
- TRBJ1-6 - TRBV4-1 TGCGCCAGCAGCCAATTTTGGCGAGGGGATGCACCCCTCCACTTT CASSQFWRGDAPLHF
- TRBJ2-1 TRBD2 TRBV19 TGTGCCAGTAGCCCAGACGGTACTAGCGGGAGCGTTAATGAGCAGTTCTTC CASSPDGTSGSVNEQFF
- TRBJ2-7 TRBD2 TRBV5-1 TGCGCCAGCAGCCAAAACCCAAGGACTAGTCTCTCCTACGAGCAGTACTTC CASSQNPRTSLSYEQYF
- TRBJ1-1 - TRBV29-1 TGCAGCGCTATAGACGGGAACACTGAAGCTTTCTTT CSAIDGNTEAFF
- TRBJ2-7 TRBD1 TRBV27 TGTGCCAGCAGTCCGGGACAGGGGGCCTACGAGCAGTACTTC CASSPGQGAYEQYF
- TRBJ1-2 - TRBV2 TGTGCCAGCGGGGGGCGGACTTTCGGTGGCTACACCTTC CASGGRTFGGYTF
- TRBJ1-3 - TRBV7-8 TGTGCCAGCAGCTCAAGAACAGGGAGATTCGGAAACACCATATATTTT CASSSRTGRFGNTIYF
- TRBJ2-7 - TRBV11-3 TGTGCCAGCAGCTTAGACGACAGATCCTACGAGCAGTACTTC CASSLDDRSYEQYF
once TRBJ2-5 TRBD2 TRBV10-2 TGCGCCAGCAGTTGGACTAGCGCCCAAGAGACCCAGTACTTC CASSWTSAQETQYF
- TRBJ1-1 TRBD1 TRBV6-5 TGTGCCAGCAGTTACGGACAGGGGTTCGGCCCCTATGAAGCTTTCTTT CASSYGQGFGPYEAFF
- TRBJ1-1 - TRBV5-1 TGCGCCAGCAGCTTGGGGGAGAACACTGAAGCTTTCTTT CASSLGENTEAFF
once TRBJ2-1 - TRBV6-5 TGTGCCAGCAGACGTTCCGGGTCCAAGGGCAATGAGCAGTTCTTC CASRRSGSKGNEQFF
once TRBJ1-4 - TRBV6-6 TGTGCCAGCCAGGAGCTATTAAATGAAAAACTGTTTTTT CASQELLNEKLFF
- TRBJ2-1 TRBD2 TRBV29-1 TGCAGCGTTGTTCGCGGCGGGGGAGGCAGTGAGCAGTTCTTC CSVVRGGGGSEQFF
once TRBJ2-2 TRBD2 TRBV27 TGTGCCAGCAGTCCGCTAGCGGGAGCCCCGGGCGGGGAGCTGTTTTTT CASSPLAGAPGGELFF
- TRBJ1-3 TRBD1 TRBV6-1 TGTGCCAGCCGCATGCGGGGAACAGGGGCTAACACCATATATTTT CASRMRGTGANTIYF
- TRBJ2-2 - TRBV5-1 TGCGCCAGCAGCTTAATGGGTTTCACCGGGGAGCTGTTTTTT CASSLMGFTGELFF
- TRBJ2-4 - TRBV30 TGTGCCTGGAGAGCCAAAAACATTCAGTACTTC CAWRAKNIQYF
few TRBJ2-7 - TRBV14 TGTGCCAGCAGCCCCCGGGACTTCTCCTACGAGCAGTACTTC CASSPRDFSYEQYF
- TRBJ1-1 - TRBV28 TGTGCCAGCCAGGGTGGGTTGGCGACTGAAGCTTTCTTT CASQGGLATEAFF
- TRBJ2-1 TRBD2 TRBV4-2 TGTGCCAGCAGCCAAGATGTTTGGACTAGCGGGGGGGCATCGGTATGGTACAATGAGCAGTTCTTC CASSQDVWTSGGASVWYNEQFF
- TRBJ2-3 TRBD1 TRBV7-9 TGTGCCAGCAGCAGAGGGACAGCTGCAGATACGCAGTATTTT CASSRGTAADTQYF
- TRBJ2-2 TRBD1 TRBV5-4 TGTGCCAGCCGACCGCCCGGGACAGTGAACACCGGGGAGCTGTTTTTT CASRPPGTVNTGELFF
- TRBJ2-5 - TRBV7-6 TGTGCCAGCAGCTTAGCGTTGTTCAAGACCCAGTACTTC CASSLALFKTQYF
- TRBJ2-1 TRBD2 TRBV14 TGTGCCAGCAGCCAATGGATCCAGCGGGAGAACGATGAGCAGTTCTTC CASSQWIQRENDEQFF
- TRBJ2-7 TRBD1 TRBV6-5 TGTGCCAGCAGTTACTCGGGGACAGAATACGAGCAGTACTTC CASSYSGTEYEQYF
- TRBJ1-1 TRBD1 TRBV9 TGTGCCAGCAAATTCGACAGGGGGGAGGTGACTGAAGCTTTCTTT CASKFDRGEVTEAFF
- TRBJ2-1 - TRBV2 TGTGCCAGCTCAGGGGCTAGGTACAATGAGCAGTTCTTC CASSGARYNEQFF
- TRBJ1-4 TRBD1 TRBV19 TGTGCCAGTACGGCGACAGGGGGGTCGGAAAAACTGTTTTTT CASTATGGSEKLFF
- TRBJ1-3 - TRBV30 TGTGCCTGGAGTTCCCGGTGGGACACCATATATTTT CAWSSRWDTIYF
- TRBJ1-6 TRBD1 TRBV5-6 TGTGCCAGCAGATTGACAGGGCGAAATAATTCACCCCTCCACTTT CASRLTGRNNSPLHF
- TRBJ2-5 - TRBV10-3 TGTGCCATCAGTGTTATCTTAGGGGAGACCCAGTACTTC CAISVILGETQYF
once TRBJ2-7 - TRBV25-1 TGTGCCAGCAGTGAGTATATTTCATGGGACGAGCAGTACTTC CASSEYISWDEQYF